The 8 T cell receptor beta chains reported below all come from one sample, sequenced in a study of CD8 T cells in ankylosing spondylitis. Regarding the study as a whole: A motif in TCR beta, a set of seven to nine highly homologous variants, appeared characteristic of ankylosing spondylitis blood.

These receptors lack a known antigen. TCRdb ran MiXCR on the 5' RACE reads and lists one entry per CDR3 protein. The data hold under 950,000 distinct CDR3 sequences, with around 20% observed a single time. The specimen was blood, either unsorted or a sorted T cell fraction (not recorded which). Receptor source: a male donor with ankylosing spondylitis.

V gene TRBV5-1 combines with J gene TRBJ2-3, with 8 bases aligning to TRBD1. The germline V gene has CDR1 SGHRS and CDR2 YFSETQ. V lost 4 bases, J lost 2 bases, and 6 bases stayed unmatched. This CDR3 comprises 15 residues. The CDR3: CASSTYRGSTDTQYF. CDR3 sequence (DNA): TGCGCCAGCAGCACCTACAGGGGGTCCACAGATACGCAGTATTTT.

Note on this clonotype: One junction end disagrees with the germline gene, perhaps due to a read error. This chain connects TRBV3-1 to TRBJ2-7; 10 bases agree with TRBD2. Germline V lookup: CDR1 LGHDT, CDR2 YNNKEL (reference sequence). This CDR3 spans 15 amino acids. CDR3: CASSSGLAWDYEQCF. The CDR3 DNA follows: TGTGCCAGCAGCTCGGGACTAGCGTGGGACTACGAGCAGTGCTTC.

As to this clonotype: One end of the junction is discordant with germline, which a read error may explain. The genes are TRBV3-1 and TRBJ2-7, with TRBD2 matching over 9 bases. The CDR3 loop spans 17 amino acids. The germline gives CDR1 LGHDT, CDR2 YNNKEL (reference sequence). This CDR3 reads CASSQEGKGTSSHEQYF. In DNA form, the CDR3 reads TGTGCCAGCAGCCAAGAGGGGAAGGGGACTAGCTCCCACGAGCAGTACTTC.

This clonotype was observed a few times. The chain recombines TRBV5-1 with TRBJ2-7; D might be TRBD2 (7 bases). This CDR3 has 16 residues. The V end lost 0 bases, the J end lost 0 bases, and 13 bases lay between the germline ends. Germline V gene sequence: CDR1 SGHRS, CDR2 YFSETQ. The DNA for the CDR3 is TGCGCCAGCAGCTTGGGGGGCGGGGGCGCCTCCTACGAGCAGTACTTC. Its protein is CASSLGGGGASYEQYF. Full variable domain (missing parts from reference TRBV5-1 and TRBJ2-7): KAGVTQTPRYLIKTRGQQVTLSCSPISGHRSVSWYQQTPGQGLQFLFEYFSETQRNKGNFPGRFSGRQFSNSRSEMNVSTLELGDSALYLCASSLGGGGASYEQYFGPGTRLTVT.

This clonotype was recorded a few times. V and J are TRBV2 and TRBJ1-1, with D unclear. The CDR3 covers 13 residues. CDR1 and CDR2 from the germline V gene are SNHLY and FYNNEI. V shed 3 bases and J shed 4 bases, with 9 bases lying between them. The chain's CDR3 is CASSDLGITEAFF. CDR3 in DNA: TGTGCCAGCAGTGATTTAGGTATCACTGAAGCTTTCTTT.

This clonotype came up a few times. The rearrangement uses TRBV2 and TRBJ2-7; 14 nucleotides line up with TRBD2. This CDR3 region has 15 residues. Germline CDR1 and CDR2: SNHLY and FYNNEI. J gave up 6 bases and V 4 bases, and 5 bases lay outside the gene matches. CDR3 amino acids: CASSGGLAGVSEQYF. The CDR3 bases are TGTGCCAGCAGTGGGGGACTAGCGGGAGTAAGCGAGCAGTACTTC. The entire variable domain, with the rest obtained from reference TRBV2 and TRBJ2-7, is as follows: EPEVTQTPSHQVTQMGQEVILRCVPISNHLYFYWYRQILGQKVEFLVSFYNNEISEKSEIFDDQFSVERPDGSNFTLKIRSTKLEDSAMYFCASSGGLAGVSEQYFGPGTRLTVT.

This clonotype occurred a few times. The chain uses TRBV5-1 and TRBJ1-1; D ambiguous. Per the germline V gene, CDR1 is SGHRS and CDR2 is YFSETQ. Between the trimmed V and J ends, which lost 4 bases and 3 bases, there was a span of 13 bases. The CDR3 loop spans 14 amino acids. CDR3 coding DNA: TGCGCCAGCAGCCGGACGGCCGCGGACACTGAAGCTTTCTTT. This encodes CASSRTAADTEAFF.

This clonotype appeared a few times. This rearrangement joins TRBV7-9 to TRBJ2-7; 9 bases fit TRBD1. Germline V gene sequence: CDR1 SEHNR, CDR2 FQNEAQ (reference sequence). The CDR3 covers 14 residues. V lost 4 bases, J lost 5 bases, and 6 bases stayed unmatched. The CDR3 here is CASSYRDRVHEQYF. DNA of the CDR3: TGTGCCAGCAGCTACCGGGACAGGGTGCACGAGCAGTACTTC.